A selection of T cell receptor beta chains follows, all from one sample in a study of CD8 T cells in ankylosing spondylitis. TCRdb re-called the 5' RACE reads with MiXCR, one entry per CDR3 protein. Of about 700,000 distinct CDR3 sequences in the sample, around 20% were seen once. The sequencing sample was made of blood, either unsorted or a sorted T cell fraction (not recorded which). The receptors derive from a male donor with ankylosing spondylitis. Each CDR3 is given with its conserved first and last residue. D genes are given only for firm matches. Some rows have no size entry. The others give once, few or many, or a class for an expanded clone.

clone_size: -
d_call: -
v_call: TRBV6-5
j_call: TRBJ2-3
cdr3_aa: CASSSGGPDTQYF
cdr3_nt: TGTGCCAGCAGTTCCGGTGGGCCAGATACGCAGTATTTT

clone_size: many
d_call: TRBD1
v_call: TRBV24-1
j_call: TRBJ2-1
cdr3_aa: CATSDSQGQGAYNEQFF
cdr3_nt: TGTGCCACCAGTGATTCGCAAGGACAGGGGGCCTACAATGAGCAGTTCTTC

clone_size: -
d_call: TRBD1
v_call: TRBV4-2
j_call: TRBJ2-1
cdr3_aa: CASSQEDNRGSSYNEQFF
cdr3_nt: TGTGCCAGCAGCCAAGAGGATAACAGGGGGAGCTCCTACAATGAGCAGTTCTTC

clone_size: -
d_call: TRBD2
v_call: TRBV30
j_call: TRBJ2-1
cdr3_aa: CAWSARGTSGLKQFF
cdr3_nt: TGTGCCTGGAGCGCGCGTGGGACTAGCGGGCTAAAGCAGTTCTTC

clone_size: -
d_call: -
v_call: TRBV20-1
j_call: TRBJ1-4
cdr3_aa: CSARGGLLRANEKLFF
cdr3_nt: TGCAGTGCTAGAGGTGGGCTCTTGCGAGCTAATGAAAAACTGTTTTTT

clone_size: many
d_call: TRBD2
v_call: TRBV15
j_call: TRBJ2-7
cdr3_aa: CATSRTGTSGRYEQYF
cdr3_nt: TGTGCCACCAGCAGAACCGGGACTAGCGGACGGTACGAGCAGTACTTC

clone_size: -
d_call: TRBD1
v_call: TRBV12-3/TRBV12-4
j_call: TRBJ2-3
cdr3_aa: CASSPDRAYTDTQYF
cdr3_nt: TGTGCCAGCAGCCCAGACAGGGCCTACACAGATACGCAGTATTTT

clone_size: -
d_call: TRBD1
v_call: TRBV5-1
j_call: TRBJ2-7
cdr3_aa: CASTTGANGYEQYF
cdr3_nt: TGCGCCAGCACAACAGGGGCCAATGGCTACGAGCAGTACTTC

clone_size: -
d_call: -
v_call: TRBV12-3/TRBV12-4
j_call: TRBJ2-7
cdr3_aa: CASSERDTYEQYF
cdr3_nt: TGTGCCAGCAGTGAACGGGACACTTACGAGCAGTACTTC

clone_size: -
d_call: -
v_call: TRBV13
j_call: TRBJ1-2
cdr3_aa: CASSLERGNYGYTF
cdr3_nt: TGTGCCAGCAGCTTAGAGCGGGGGAACTATGGCTACACCTTC

clone_size: -
d_call: TRBD1
v_call: TRBV19
j_call: TRBJ2-5
cdr3_aa: CASSTTQGAVYQETQYF
cdr3_nt: TGTGCCAGTAGTACGACCCAGGGGGCCGTGTACCAAGAGACCCAGTACTTC

clone_size: few
d_call: TRBD1
v_call: TRBV5-1
j_call: TRBJ1-1
cdr3_aa: CASGQGWDLNTEAFF
cdr3_nt: TGCGCCAGCGGACAGGGATGGGATCTGAACACTGAAGCTTTCTTT

clone_size: -
d_call: -
v_call: TRBV4-1
j_call: TRBJ1-3
cdr3_aa: CASSQGGPGNTIYF
cdr3_nt: TGCGCCAGCAGCCAGGGGGGGCCAGGAAACACCATATATTTT

clone_size: -
d_call: -
v_call: TRBV5-4
j_call: TRBJ1-1
cdr3_aa: CASSLPGEDTEAFF
cdr3_nt: TGTGCCAGCAGCTTACCAGGGGAGGACACTGAAGCTTTCTTT

clone_size: -
d_call: TRBD2
v_call: TRBV20-1
j_call: TRBJ2-3
cdr3_aa: CSAQLPVGTSPDTQYF
cdr3_nt: TGCAGTGCCCAACTCCCAGTGGGGACTAGTCCAGATACGCAGTATTTT

clone_size: few
d_call: -
v_call: TRBV2
j_call: TRBJ2-3
cdr3_aa: CASRLALTDTQYF
cdr3_nt: TGTGCCAGCAGATTAGCGCTCACAGATACGCAGTATTTT

clone_size: -
d_call: TRBD2
v_call: TRBV12-3/TRBV12-4
j_call: TRBJ2-1
cdr3_aa: CASSFLREVENSYNEQFF
cdr3_nt: TGTGCCAGCAGTTTCTTGCGGGAGGTTGAAAACTCCTACAATGAGCAGTTCTTC

clone_size: few
d_call: TRBD2
v_call: TRBV5-1
j_call: TRBJ2-1
cdr3_aa: CASSFLAGDNEQFF
cdr3_nt: TGCGCCAGCAGCTTTCTAGCGGGAGATAATGAGCAGTTCTTC

clone_size: few
d_call: TRBD1
v_call: TRBV6-1
j_call: TRBJ2-1
cdr3_aa: CASNSRTGGLNEQFF
cdr3_nt: TGTGCCAGCAACTCCCGGACAGGGGGCCTCAATGAGCAGTTCTTC

clone_size: -
d_call: -
v_call: TRBV7-9
j_call: TRBJ1-1
cdr3_aa: CASSLSAEVLLRAFF
cdr3_nt: TGTGCCAGCAGCTTATCGGCAGAAGTCCTCTTGAGAGCTTTCTTT

clone_size: many
d_call: -
v_call: TRBV7-2
j_call: TRBJ2-4
cdr3_aa: CASSNSGTPVIQYF
cdr3_nt: TGTGCCAGCAGCAACTCCGGGACTCCCGTTATTCAGTACTTC

clone_size: -
d_call: TRBD2
v_call: TRBV27
j_call: TRBJ2-7
cdr3_aa: CASSLRGLAGVATYEQYF
cdr3_nt: TGTGCCAGCAGTTTAAGGGGACTAGCGGGGGTTGCCACCTACGAGCAGTACTTC

clone_size: few
d_call: TRBD2
v_call: TRBV20-1
j_call: TRBJ2-7
cdr3_aa: CSASSPGTSGGYLPYEQYF
cdr3_nt: TGCAGTGCTTCTTCTCCCGGGACTAGCGGGGGTTACCTACCCTACGAGCAGTACTTC

clone_size: few
d_call: -
v_call: TRBV27
j_call: TRBJ2-7
cdr3_aa: CASSLSSGAVAHEQYF
cdr3_nt: TGTGCCAGCAGTTTAAGCTCCGGGGCGGTAGCCCACGAGCAGTACTTC

clone_size: -
d_call: -
v_call: TRBV14
j_call: TRBJ2-7
cdr3_aa: CASSQDIVGVGHYEQYF
cdr3_nt: TGTGCCAGCAGCCAAGATATCGTGGGGGTTGGCCACTACGAGCAGTACTTC

clone_size: -
d_call: TRBD2
v_call: TRBV3-1
j_call: TRBJ2-1
cdr3_aa: CASSQGLAELSYNEQFF
cdr3_nt: TGTGCCAGCAGCCAGGGACTAGCGGAACTCTCCTACAATGAGCAGTTCTTC

clone_size: -
d_call: TRBD1
v_call: TRBV7-2
j_call: TRBJ1-2
cdr3_aa: CASSPRGTGVGNYGYTF
cdr3_nt: TGTGCCAGCAGCCCCCGTGGGACAGGGGTCGGTAACTATGGCTACACCTTC

clone_size: few
d_call: -
v_call: TRBV6-4
j_call: TRBJ2-1
cdr3_aa: CASSPDSTYNEQFF
cdr3_nt: TGTGCCAGCAGTCCTGACAGCACCTACAATGAGCAGTTCTTC

clone_size: few
d_call: -
v_call: TRBV30
j_call: TRBJ1-2
cdr3_aa: CAWSTVIANYGYTF
cdr3_nt: TGTGCCTGGAGTACAGTGATAGCGAACTATGGCTACACCTTC

clone_size: few
d_call: -
v_call: TRBV12-3/TRBV12-4
j_call: TRBJ2-7
cdr3_aa: CASSAGESYEQYF
cdr3_nt: TGTGCCAGCAGTGCAGGGGAGTCCTACGAGCAGTACTTC

clone_size: -
d_call: -
v_call: TRBV2
j_call: TRBJ2-1
cdr3_aa: CASSDQGLAYNEQFF
cdr3_nt: TGTGCCAGCAGTGATCAGGGGCTCGCCTACAATGAGCAGTTCTTC

clone_size: once
d_call: TRBD2
v_call: TRBV6-1
j_call: TRBJ2-1
cdr3_aa: CASRSLADSYNEQFF
cdr3_nt: TGTGCCAGCAGGTCCCTAGCGGACTCCTACAATGAGCAGTTCTTC

clone_size: -
d_call: TRBD2
v_call: TRBV7-8
j_call: TRBJ2-3
cdr3_aa: CASSLARLAGPDTQYF
cdr3_nt: TGTGCCAGCAGCTTAGCGCGCCTAGCGGGACCAGATACGCAGTATTTT

clone_size: -
d_call: -
v_call: TRBV11-1
j_call: TRBJ2-1
cdr3_aa: CASSSDFQAKHSYNEQFF
cdr3_nt: TGTGCCAGCAGCTCCGACTTTCAAGCGAAGCATTCATACAATGAGCAGTTCTTC

clone_size: -
d_call: -
v_call: TRBV12-3/TRBV12-4
j_call: TRBJ2-5
cdr3_aa: CASSPPAAPLETQYF
cdr3_nt: TGTGCCAGCAGTCCGCCCGCCGCGCCCCTAGAGACCCAGTACTTC

clone_size: -
d_call: -
v_call: TRBV9
j_call: TRBJ2-2
cdr3_aa: CASSVAGTATGELFF
cdr3_nt: TGTGCCAGCAGCGTAGCAGGGACTGCCACCGGGGAGCTGTTTTTT

clone_size: many
d_call: TRBD2
v_call: TRBV7-2
j_call: TRBJ2-1
cdr3_aa: CASSSTSGGGHEQFF
cdr3_nt: TGTGCCAGCAGCTCGACTAGCGGGGGGGGGCATGAGCAGTTCTTC

clone_size: -
d_call: TRBD2
v_call: TRBV5-4
j_call: TRBJ2-3
cdr3_aa: CASSSDSGRSTDTQYF
cdr3_nt: TGTGCCAGCAGCTCGGATAGCGGGAGGAGCACAGATACGCAGTATTTT

clone_size: -
d_call: TRBD2
v_call: TRBV10-3
j_call: TRBJ2-5
cdr3_aa: CAISGASGFQETQYF
cdr3_nt: TGTGCCATCAGTGGGGCTAGCGGGTTCCAAGAGACCCAGTACTTC

clone_size: many
d_call: -
v_call: TRBV11-1
j_call: TRBJ2-5
cdr3_aa: CASSPPDRKETQYF
cdr3_nt: TGTGCCAGCAGCCCACCTGACAGAAAGGAGACCCAGTACTTC

clone_size: -
d_call: -
v_call: TRBV6-1
j_call: TRBJ2-1
cdr3_aa: CASMVGGGAGGNEQFF
cdr3_nt: TGTGCCAGCATGGTGGGCGGCGGGGCGGGTGGGAATGAGCAGTTCTTC

clone_size: -
d_call: TRBD1
v_call: TRBV19
j_call: TRBJ1-2
cdr3_aa: CASRLMGQDAYGYTF
cdr3_nt: TGTGCCAGTAGGTTGATGGGACAGGATGCCTATGGCTACACCTTC

clone_size: few
d_call: -
v_call: TRBV9
j_call: TRBJ2-7
cdr3_aa: CASSVSGTQSSYEQYF
cdr3_nt: TGTGCCAGCAGCGTCTCCGGGACCCAGAGCTCCTACGAGCAGTACTTC

clone_size: -
d_call: -
v_call: TRBV4-1
j_call: TRBJ1-2
cdr3_aa: CASSQAGAANYGYTF
cdr3_nt: TGCGCCAGCAGCCAAGCGGGGGCAGCTAACTATGGCTACACCTTC

clone_size: few
d_call: TRBD2
v_call: TRBV5-5
j_call: TRBJ2-3
cdr3_aa: CASSPGLAIRTDTQYF
cdr3_nt: TGTGCCAGCAGCCCTGGACTAGCGATAAGAACAGATACGCAGTATTTT

clone_size: few
d_call: -
v_call: TRBV18
j_call: TRBJ2-1
cdr3_aa: CASSGLSSSYNEQFF
cdr3_nt: TGTGCCAGCTCTGGCTTATCGAGCTCCTACAATGAGCAGTTCTTC

clone_size: few
d_call: -
v_call: TRBV4-3
j_call: TRBJ2-5
cdr3_aa: CASSQWENQETQYF
cdr3_nt: TGCGCCAGCAGCCAATGGGAGAACCAAGAGACCCAGTACTTC